This T cell receptor (delta chain) was captured in a study of γδ T cells in repeated Plasmodium falciparum infection. As for the study in general: Timepoints: baseline, immediately before selected infections, and 21 days after every infection.

Study outcomes and limitations: One small rural Malian village, predominantly a single ethnic group, supplied the cohort.

Bulk repertoires came from Vgamma9/Vdelta2+ or Vdelta2-negative gammadelta T cells flow-sorted from PBMC. In its sample, this clone was seen a few times. What it binds is unknown. The junction and the germline gene differ at one end; a read error may be behind it. The sample contains more than one DNA sequence encoding this CDR3. Germline-derived CDR1 and CDR2 are TSWWSYY and QGS. The CDR3 contains 15 residues. TCRdb used CATT to re-call clones from the multiplex PCR reads. This sample has tens of thousands of delta-chain clones, with roughly 1.6% found just once. The chain combines TRDV1 with TRDJ1, with a possible D match to TRDD3 (6 bases). This sequence was found in a pool of human donors (malaria-infected and uninfected, not separated). The sequenced material came from gamma-delta T cells from blood. The CDR3 protein is CALGELVGGANKLIF. The CDR3 DNA follows: TGTGCTCTTGGGGAACTGGTCGGGGGAGCAAATAAGCTCATCTTT.